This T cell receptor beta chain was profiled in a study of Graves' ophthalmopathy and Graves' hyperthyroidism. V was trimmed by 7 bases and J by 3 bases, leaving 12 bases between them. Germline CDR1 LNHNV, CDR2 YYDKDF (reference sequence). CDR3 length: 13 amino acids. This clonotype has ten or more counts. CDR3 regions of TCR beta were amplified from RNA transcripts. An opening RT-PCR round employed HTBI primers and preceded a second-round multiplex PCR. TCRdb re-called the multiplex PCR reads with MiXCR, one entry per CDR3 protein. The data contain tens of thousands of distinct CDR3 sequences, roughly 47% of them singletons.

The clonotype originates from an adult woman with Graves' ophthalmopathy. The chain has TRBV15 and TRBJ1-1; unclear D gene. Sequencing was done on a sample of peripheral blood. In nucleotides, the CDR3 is TGTGCCACCACCCTCGGAGGAGACACTGAAGCTTTCTTT. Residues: CATTLGGDTEAFF.